This T cell receptor (beta chain) comes out of a study of CD8 T cells in ankylosing spondylitis. Findings of the study overall: Eight highly homologous variants made up a TCR beta motif, and this motif appeared characteristic of ankylosing spondylitis blood. With a CD8+ phenotype, disease-linked clones were relatively rare in peripheral blood. It was reported that disease-linked clones were significantly enriched in matched ankylosing spondylitis synovial fluid. Previous work reported some of these motif variants in the synovial fluid and blood of reactive arthritis.

Trimming cost V 9 bases and J 7 bases; bases outside gene matches: 8. This CDR3 is built from 14 residues. CDR1 KGHDR and CDR2 SFDVKD come from the germline V gene. Making use of molecular barcodes, quantitative 5'-RACE generated TCR beta libraries. TCRdb used MiXCR to reprocess the 5' RACE reads, holding one entry per CDR3 protein. The sample yields approximately 540,000 distinct CDR3 sequences, roughly an eighth seen once. As for this clonotype: Its antigen is not known.

Sequencing was done on a sample of blood, either unsorted or a sorted T cell fraction (not recorded which). The J gene is TRBJ2-1, the V gene TRBV24-1, with 10 bases fitting TRBD2. The sequence derives from a male donor with ankylosing spondylitis. The CDR3 nucleotides read TGTGCCACCGGGGAGGTAGCGGGAGGAAATGAGCAGTTCTTC. It translates to CATGEVAGGNEQFF.